Listed below are T cell receptor beta chains from one sample, sequenced in a study of T cells in Graves' hyperthyroidism and ophthalmopathy. TCRdb independently ran MiXCR on the multiplex PCR reads; one entry per CDR3 protein. This table holds roughly 500,000 distinct CDR3 sequences, 15% to 20% found once. The specimen was blood. These receptor sequences come from a woman in her thirties with Graves' ophthalmopathy. CDR3s include the opening cysteine and the closing phenylalanine or tryptophan. D genes are given only for firm matches. Size is stated for part of the rows, as once, few or many counts, or as a class when the clone is expanded.

clone size | J gene | V gene | D gene | CDR3 DNA | CDR3 protein
- | TRBJ1-2 | TRBV19 | - | TGTGCCAGTAGCGAACAGGGACGTGGCTACACCTTC | CASSEQGRGYTF
many | TRBJ2-3 | TRBV12-3/TRBV12-4 | TRBD2 | TGTGCCAGTAAACTAGCGGGACCTGATACGCAGTATTTT | CASKLAGPDTQYF
many | TRBJ2-1 | TRBV20-1 | - | TGCAGTGCCCCGGGTCTAGGGTACAATGAGCAGTTCTTC | CSAPGLGYNEQFF
many | TRBJ2-3 | TRBV2 | - | TGTGCCAGCAGTCCCCCCTTCACAGATACGCAGTATTTT | CASSPPFTDTQYF
many | TRBJ2-7 | TRBV6-1 | - | TGTGCCAGCAGGAGTCAAGACGAGCAGTACTTC | CASRSQDEQYF
many | TRBJ2-5 | TRBV28 | TRBD2 | TGTGCCAGCACAGCCCTGGGGGGGTACGAGACCCAGTACTTC | CASTALGGYETQYF
many | TRBJ2-2 | TRBV7-3 | - | TGTGCCAGCAGCTTAGGGAGTTCCGGGGAGCTGTTTTTT | CASSLGSSGELFF
many | TRBJ2-7 | TRBV3-1 | TRBD2 | TGTGCCAGCCAGGGACTAGTATACGAGCAGTACTTC | CASQGLVYEQYF
few | TRBJ2-6 | TRBV25-1 | - | TGTGCCAGCGGCCCGACGGGTACTGGGGCCAACGTCCTGACTTTC | CASGPTGTGANVLTF
many | TRBJ2-1 | TRBV20-1 | - | TGCAGTGCTAGAGTCCCGGACCGGTACAATGAGCAGTTCTTC | CSARVPDRYNEQFF
- | TRBJ1-1 | TRBV6-1 | - | TGTGCCAGCAGTCCTAGGGGAGAGATGAACACTGAAGCTTTCTTT | CASSPRGEMNTEAFF
many | TRBJ2-7 | TRBV7-2 | - | TGTGCCAGCAGCTTAGGCAGGCATACCTACGAGCAGTACTTC | CASSLGRHTYEQYF
- | TRBJ2-3 | TRBV20-1 | TRBD1 | TGCAGTGTCCCACAGGGGGAAGTGCAGTATTTT | CSVPQGEVQYF
few | TRBJ2-5 | TRBV12-3/TRBV12-4 | - | TGTGCCAGCAGTTTCGGAGGACGGCGGGACCAAGAGACCCAGTACTTC | CASSFGGRRDQETQYF
few | TRBJ2-7 | TRBV6-2/TRBV6-3 | TRBD1 | TGTGCCAGCAGTTACAGTATCGGACAGGGGGACAGCGACGAGCAGTACTTC | CASSYSIGQGDSDEQYF